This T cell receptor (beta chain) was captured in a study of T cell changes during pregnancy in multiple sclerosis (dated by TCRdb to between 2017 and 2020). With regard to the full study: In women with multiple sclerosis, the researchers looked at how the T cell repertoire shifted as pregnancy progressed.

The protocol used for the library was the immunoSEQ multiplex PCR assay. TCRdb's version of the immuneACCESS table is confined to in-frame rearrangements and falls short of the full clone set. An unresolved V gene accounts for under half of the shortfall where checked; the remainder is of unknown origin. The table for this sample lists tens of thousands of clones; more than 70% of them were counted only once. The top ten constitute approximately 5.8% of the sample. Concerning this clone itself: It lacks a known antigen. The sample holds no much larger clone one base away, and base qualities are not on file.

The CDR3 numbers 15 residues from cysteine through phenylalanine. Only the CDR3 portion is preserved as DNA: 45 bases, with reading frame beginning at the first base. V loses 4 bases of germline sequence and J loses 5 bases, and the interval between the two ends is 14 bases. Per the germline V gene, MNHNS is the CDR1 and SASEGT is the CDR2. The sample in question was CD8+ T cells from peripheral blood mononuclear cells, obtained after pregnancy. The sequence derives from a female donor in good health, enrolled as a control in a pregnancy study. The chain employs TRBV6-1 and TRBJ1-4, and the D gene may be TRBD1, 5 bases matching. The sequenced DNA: TGTGCCAGCAGTGTTACACAGGCAGGGAATGAAAAACTGTTTTTT. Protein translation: CASSVTQAGNEKLFF.